The clone carrying this T cell receptor beta chain was detected only once. Germline V gene lookup returns CDR1 SGHAT and CDR2 FQNNGV. This CDR3 spans 12 amino acids. The V end lost 5 bases, the J end lost 8 bases, and 10 bases lay between the germline ends. The sample is drawn from a study of technical replicates of blood from a few donors. TCRdb keeps only in-frame clones here, not all; method: immunoSEQ multiplex PCR. The table has tens of thousands of clones, 90% to 95% seen once. This clonotype was obtained from a human donor in good health. Some clones in this sample may be carry-over from other donors' samples. The chain links TRBV11-2 to TRBJ2-1; unclear D gene. The sample taken for sequencing was PBMCs. The CDR3 loop reads CASSPVNHEQFF. CDR3 bases: TGTGCCAGCAGCCCAGTTAACCATGAGCAGTTCTTC.